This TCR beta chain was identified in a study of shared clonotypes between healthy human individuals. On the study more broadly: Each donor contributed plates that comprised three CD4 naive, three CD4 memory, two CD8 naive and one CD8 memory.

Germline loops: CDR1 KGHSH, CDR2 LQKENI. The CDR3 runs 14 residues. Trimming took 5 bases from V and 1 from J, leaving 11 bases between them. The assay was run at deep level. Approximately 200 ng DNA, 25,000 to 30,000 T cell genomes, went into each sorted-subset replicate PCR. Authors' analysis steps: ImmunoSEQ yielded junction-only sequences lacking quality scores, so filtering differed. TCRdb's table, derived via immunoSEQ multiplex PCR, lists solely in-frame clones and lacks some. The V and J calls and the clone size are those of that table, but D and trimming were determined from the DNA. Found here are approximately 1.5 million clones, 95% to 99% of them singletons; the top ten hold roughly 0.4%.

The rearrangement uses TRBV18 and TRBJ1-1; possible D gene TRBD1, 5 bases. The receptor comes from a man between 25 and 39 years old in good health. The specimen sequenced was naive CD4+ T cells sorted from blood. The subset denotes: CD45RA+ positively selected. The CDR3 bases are TGTGCCAGCTCATGGGACGAGGGGAACACTGAAGCTTTCTTT. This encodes CASSWDEGNTEAFF.